The 9 T cell receptor beta chains below were found in one sample sequenced in a study of T-cell memory formation after mild COVID-19. Via MiXCR, TCRdb re-called the 5' RACE reads, giving one row per CDR3 protein. The sample lists fewer than 650,000 distinct CDR3 sequences, 15% to 20% occurring once. Input material: PBMCs or a T cell subset sorted from them (not recorded which). All receptors derive from an adult woman who had mild COVID-19 (a few samples of this study predate the infection). Cell type and time point are not known.

This clonotype has just a few counts. This sequence joins TRBV6-5 and TRBJ2-7; possibly TRBD1 or TRBD2 for D (5 bases each). Germline-derived CDR1 and CDR2 are MNHEY and SVGAGI. Trimming removed 2 bases from V and 2 bases from J, with 25 bases in between. The CDR3 contains 19 residues. The CDR3, as DNA: TGTGCCAGCAGTTACATGTTGACGGGGCTTGGGTCACGGGCCTACGAGCAGTACTTC. It codes for CASSYMLTGLGSRAYEQYF.

This chain connects TRBV12-3 or TRBV12-4 to TRBJ2-2; 12 positions match TRBD2. The V and J ends lost 6 bases and 7 bases, in that order; junction bases with no gene match: 9. This CDR3 has 16 amino acids. The CDR3 protein is CASSYSSGGAGGELFF. CDR3 sequence (DNA): TGTGCCAGCAGCTATTCTAGCGGGGGGGCCGGCGGGGAGCTGTTTTTT.

The rearrangement joins TRBV12-3 or TRBV12-4 to TRBJ1-5; possibly TRBD1 for D (5 bases). This CDR3 has 15 residues. The ends were cut back, 2 bases at V and 3 bases at J, with 11 bases in the middle. This CDR3 reads CASSLRVRDNQPQHF. CDR3 DNA sequence: TGTGCCAGCAGTTTACGGGTCAGGGACAATCAGCCCCAGCATTTT.

This clonotype was seen a handful of times. This chain joins TRBV29-1 and TRBJ1-2, with TRBD1 matching 9 bases. Germline V gene data show CDR1 as SQVTM and CDR2 as ANQGSEA. V was clipped by 5 bases and J by 1 base; unmatched bases: 2. This CDR3 is built from 13 residues. The CDR3 DNA sequence: TGCAGCGTTACAGGGGGCGATAACTATGGCTACACCTTC. Amino acids: CSVTGGDNYGYTF.

In its sample, this clonotype was seen a few times. The chain employs TRBV7-9 and TRBJ2-5; D gene unclear. Per germline, CDR1 SEHNR and CDR2 FQNEAQ (reference sequence). The ends were cut back, 2 bases at V and 2 bases at J, with 15 bases in the middle. The CDR3 is 16 amino acids. CDR3 region: CASSLPPNGQQETQYF. CDR3 DNA sequence: TGTGCCAGCAGCTTACCCCCAAATGGGCAGCAAGAGACCCAGTACTTC.

This clonotype turned up a few times. The chain combines TRBV12-3 or TRBV12-4 with TRBJ1-1, with TRBD1 identical over 8 bases. This CDR3 comprises 16 residues. V gave up 3 bases and J gave up 0 bases; unmatched junction bases: 6. The CDR3 sequence is CASSFNRGVVNTEAFF. Written as DNA, the CDR3 is TGTGCCAGCAGTTTCAACAGGGGGGTTGTGAACACTGAAGCTTTCTTT.

This rearrangement joins TRBV20-1 to TRBJ2-1, with 13 bases identical to TRBD2. The CDR3 extends over 15 amino acids. Germline V gene lookup returns CDR1 DFQATT and CDR2 SNEGSKA (reference sequence). V trimming: 5 bases; J trimming: 4 bases; junction bases outside the gene matches: 5. The CDR3 DNA sequence: TGCAGTGCTCTTAGGACTAGCGGGGGTTACAATGAGCAGTTCTTC. This codes for CSALRTSGGYNEQFF.

In its sample, this clonotype was seen a few times. The chain couples TRBV19 to TRBJ2-5; D is unclear. Germline V gives CDR1 LNHDA, CDR2 SQIVND (reference sequence). The V end lost 0 bases, the J end lost 0 bases, and 5 bases lay between the germline ends. The CDR3 runs 14 residues. CDR3 in amino acids: CASSIELYQETQYF. The CDR3 bases are TGTGCCAGTAGTATAGAACTGTACCAAGAGACCCAGTACTTC.

The J gene is TRBJ1-1, the V gene TRBV30; the D is unclear. Germline values: CDR1 GTSNPN, CDR2 SVGIG (reference sequence). CDR3 size: 12 residues. Trimming left V 1 base short and J 1 base short, with 4 bases between. This chain's CDR3 is CAWSGGNTEAFF. Here the CDR3 DNA reads TGTGCCTGGAGTGGGGGGAACACTGAAGCTTTCTTT. Full variable domain (remainder filled in from reference TRBV30 and TRBJ1-1): SQTIHQWPATLVQPVGSPLSLECTVEGTSNPNLYWYRQAAGRGLQLLFYSVGIGQISSEVPQNLSASRPQDRQFILSSKKLLLSDSGFYLCAWSGGNTEAFFGQGTRLTVV.